The clone carrying this T cell receptor beta chain was detected only a few times. This specimen belongs to a study of identical twins. Using its own MiXCR run on the 5' RACE reads, TCRdb lists one record per CDR3 protein. This sample yields about 720,000 distinct CDR3 sequences, of which roughly 20% are seen a single time; roughly 14% belongs to the top ten. Between the trimmed V and J ends, which lost 5 bases and 6 bases, there was a span of 16 bases. CDR1 SEHNR and CDR2 FQNEAQ come from the germline V gene (reference sequence). The CDR3 contains 14 residues. These data also featured in a second study, about T cells expressing NK-cell markers. Per that paper: Serological testing identified seven of the eight sequenced donors as HCMV-seropositive and one as seronegative.

This TCR was recovered from a woman in her late teens or twenties in good health. Sequences were obtained from PBMCs. This chain links TRBV7-9 with TRBJ1-1, with D maybe TRBD1 (5 bases). The CDR3 loop reads CASSPSGTGAEAFF. Written as DNA, the CDR3 is TGTGCCAGCAGCCCATCCGGGACCGGCGCTGAAGCTTTCTTT.